These 8 T cell receptor beta chains share one sample of origin, sequenced in a study of control samples from healthy donors and cancer patients. Profiled with immunoSEQ multiplex PCR; TCRdb holds only in-frame clones, not every one. Among some 80,000 clones listed, roughly 90% were seen once. The sample was blood. The receptors here all came from a man between 50 and 59 years old in good health.

This clone was found a few times. The CDR3 loop is CASSLIQGGGEQYF. In nucleotides, the CDR3 is TGTGCCAGCAGCTTAATACAGGGGGGGGGCGAGCAGTACTTC. The rearrangement uses TRBV7-3 and TRBJ2-7; D may be TRBD1 (8 bases). CDR3 length equals 14 residues. The germline gives CDR1 SGHTA, CDR2 FQGTGA. V dropped 1 base and J dropped 6 bases, with 13 bases sitting between them.

This clone was seen once. CDR3 loop: CASSQEWPENQPQHF. DNA of the CDR3: TGCGCCAGCAGCCAAGAATGGCCCGAGAATCAGCCCCAGCATTTT. The rearrangement joins TRBV4-1 to TRBJ1-5; unclear D gene. Germline V gene sequence: CDR1 MGHRA, CDR2 YSYEKL. Trimming took off 0 bases at V and 4 bases at J, with 10 bases between the two ends. The CDR3 is made up of 15 amino acids.

This chain joins TRBV2 and TRBJ1-2, with D possibly TRBD1 on 6 matching bases. Deletions cut 6 bases from V and 2 bases from J, with 10 bases between. Germline CDR1 is SNHLY and CDR2 is FYNNEI. The CDR3 has 13 amino acids. The CDR3 DNA follows: TGTGCCAGCAGGGCTGGACAGAACTATGGCTACACCTTC. This sequence encodes CASRAGQNYGYTF. The full variable domain, in which reference TRBV2 and TRBJ1-2 provide the parts outside the CDR3, is EPEVTQTPSHQVTQMGQEVILRCVPISNHLYFYWYRQILGQKVEFLVSFYNNEISEKSEIFDDQFSVERPDGSNFTLKIRSTKLEDSAMYFCASRAGQNYGYTFGSGTRLTVV.

This clone was observed once. This chain links TRBV19 with TRBJ1-5, with D perhaps TRBD1 (5 bases). Germline V gene lookup returns CDR1 LNHDA and CDR2 SQIVND (reference sequence). V lost 7 bases, J lost 0 bases, and 13 bases lay in between. This CDR3 has 15 residues. The CDR3 DNA is TGTGCCAGTACACCGGGGCAGGTTAGCAATCAGCCCCAGCATTTT. Translating it yields CASTPGQVSNQPQHF.

V is TRBV5-4 and J is TRBJ2-1, with TRBD2 identical over 7 bases. The CDR3 extends over 14 amino acids. Germline CDR1 and CDR2: SGHNT and YYREEE (reference sequence). J was trimmed by 8 bases and V by 1 base; bases with no gene match: 6. This chain's CDR3 is CASSLSSGVYEQFF. The CDR3 nucleotides read TGTGCCAGCAGCTTGTCCAGCGGGGTGTATGAGCAGTTCTTC.

The genes are TRBV12-5 and TRBJ1-5, with 7 bases lining up with TRBD1. The CDR3 is 15 residues long. Germline CDR1 and CDR2: LGHNT and FRNRAP. V shed 7 bases and J 2 bases; nucleotides not matched to a gene: 8. The CDR3 is CASAPGDSGNQPQHF. Here the CDR3 DNA reads TGTGCTAGTGCACCGGGGGACAGCGGCAATCAGCCCCAGCATTTT.

The chain carries TRBV18 and TRBJ2-6, with 7 bases identical to TRBD2. Germline V CDR1 and CDR2: KGHSH, LQKENI. V lost 0 bases and J lost 0; bases outside the gene matches: 5. The CDR3 is made up of 18 amino acids. This CDR3 reads CASSPPGGVDSGANVLTF. CDR3 coding DNA: TGTGCCAGCTCACCACCGGGAGGGGTAGACTCTGGGGCCAACGTCCTGACTTTC.

The J gene is TRBJ1-2, the V gene TRBV10-3, with D tentatively TRBD1 (6 bases). Trimming stripped 2 bases from V and 0 bases from J, with 10 bases between. This CDR3 has 15 amino acids. Germline V gene data show CDR1 as ENHRY and CDR2 as SYGVKD. The CDR3 here is CAISEESGANYGYTF. CDR3 coding DNA: TGTGCCATCAGTGAGGAATCAGGGGCTAACTATGGCTACACCTTC.